This T cell receptor (beta chain) was sequenced during a study of CXCR3-negative and CXCR3-positive naive CD8 T cells. Identification of naive CD8+ T cells rested on CD45RO-CCR7+CD27+CD95- status. CDR1 is ENHRY and CDR2 is SYGVKD in the germline V gene. The CDR3 consists of 15 residues. UMI labels and 5' RACE were used to prepare the TRB cDNA libraries. Using the 5' RACE reads, TCRdb records one entry per CDR3 protein without DNA. The sample holds roughly 86,000 distinct CDR3 sequences. The chain has TRBV10-3 and TRBJ1-1. The sequence was obtained from a human donor in good health. Some clones in this sample may be carry-over from other donors' samples. Sequencing input: naive CXCR3- CD8+ T cells from blood. Subset given: CD45RO-CCR7+CD27+CD95- naive CD8+ T cells lacking CXCR3 (TNR3-). The CDR3 loop reads CAISESTAGESEAFF.